This TCR beta chain was recovered during a study of blood T cells in healthy people across ages. PCR was performed a second time for roughly 7 to 12 cycles using a sample-barcoded 5' primer and a J-beta primer mix. TCRdb re-called the 5' RACE reads with MiXCR, one entry per CDR3 protein. The sample holds 1.5 million to 2 million distinct CDR3 sequences, roughly 27% seen once. The CDR3 extends over 16 amino acids. Germline V CDR1 and CDR2: SNHLY, FYNNEI. Trimming took 1 base from V and 0 from J, leaving 11 bases between them. The rearrangement uses TRBV2 and TRBJ2-3; D possibly matches TRBD1 or TRBD2 (5 bases each). The sequenced sample consisted of blood. The receptor's source is a woman in her twenties or thirties in good health. The CDR3 sequence is CASSEDGALSTDTQYF. The CDR3 DNA follows: TGTGCCAGCAGTGAAGACGGGGCGCTGAGCACAGATACGCAGTATTTT.